The 31 T cell receptor beta chains reported below all come from one sample, sequenced in a study of beta chain features in type 1 diabetes. Of the isolated RNA, all was reverse transcribed, and so the sequenced material was expressed TCRB transcripts. Data came from immunoSEQ multiplex PCR; TCRdb stores just in-frame clones and leaves some out. This table holds around 250,000 clones, around 68% found once. Sequencing was performed on naive CD4+ T cells from blood. Receptors were obtained from a man between 25 and 39 years old in good health.

V and J are TRBV11-2 and TRBJ2-1, with 15 bases lining up with TRBD2. CDR1 SGHAT and CDR2 FQNNGV come from the germline V gene. Trimming cost V 5 bases and J 8 bases; bases outside gene matches: 4. The CDR3 loop spans 15 amino acids. The CDR3, as DNA: TGTGCCAGCAGCCGCTGGACTAGCGGGGGGGATGAGCAGTTCTTC. The encoded protein is CASSRWTSGGDEQFF. The full variable domain, with the rest looked up from reference TRBV11-2 and TRBJ2-1, is EAGVAQSPRYKIIEKRQSVAFWCNPISGHATLYWYQQILGQGPKLLIQFQNNGVVDDSQLPKDRFSAERLKGVDSTLKIQPAKLEDSAVYLCASSRWTSGGDEQFFGPGTRLTVL.

The chain uses TRBV5-1 and TRBJ2-1, with D tentatively TRBD2 (5 bases). From germline, CDR1 is SGHRS and CDR2 YFSETQ. CDR3 length: 11 amino acids. Deletions cut 6 bases from V and 6 bases from J, with 7 bases between. CDR3 DNA: TGCGCCAGCATCGGAGGCAATGAGCAGTTCTTC. Amino acids: CASIGGNEQFF. Filled out from reference TRBV5-1 and TRBJ2-1, the complete variable domain reads KAGVTQTPRYLIKTRGQQVTLSCSPISGHRSVSWYQQTPGQGLQFLFEYFSETQRNKGNFPGRFSGRQFSNSRSEMNVSTLELGDSALYLCASIGGNEQFFGPGTRLTVL.

V is TRBV7-2 and J is TRBJ2-7; D is perhaps TRBD1 (6 bases). In germline, CDR1 is SGHTA, CDR2 FQGNSA. CDR3 length equals 15 residues. V lost 2 bases and J 2 bases, leaving 13 bases between the germline ends. The CDR3 DNA follows: TGTGCCAGCAGCTTATTCAGGGGAAACCCCTACGAGCAGTACTTC. It specifies CASSLFRGNPYEQYF.

This chain connects TRBV7-6 to TRBJ2-5; D unclear. Germline CDR1 and CDR2: SGHVS and FNYEAQ. The CDR3 spans 13 residues. Trimming removed 2 bases from V and 5 bases from J, with 9 bases in between. The CDR3 DNA is TGTGCCAGCAGCTTACATGAGAGGGAGACCCAGTACTTC. It specifies CASSLHERETQYF.

The rearrangement uses TRBV25-1 and TRBJ2-3; TRBD2 is a possible D gene (6 bases). The V and J ends lost 1 base and 4 bases respectively, with 9 bases between them. The CDR3 is 14 amino acids. The germline CDR1 and CDR2 sequences are MGHDK and SYGVNS. CDR3: CASSELTRADTQYF. The DNA of the CDR3 is TGTGCCAGCAGTGAATTGACTAGGGCAGATACGCAGTATTTT. The variable domain in full, completed from reference TRBV25-1 and TRBJ2-3, reads EADIYQTPRYLVIGTGKKITLECSQTMGHDKMYWYQQDPGMELHLIHYSYGVNSTEKGDLSSESTVSRIRTEHFPLTLESARPSHTSQYLCASSELTRADTQYFGPGTRLTVL.

The CDR3 loop reads CASQIGGRSYEQYF. The CDR3, as DNA: TGTGCCAGCCAGATAGGGGGGCGCTCCTACGAGCAGTACTTC. The V call is TRBV2, the J call TRBJ2-7; the D call may be TRBD1 or TRBD2 (6 bases each). The CDR3 extends over 14 amino acids. Germline loops: CDR1 SNHLY, CDR2 FYNNEI. V was clipped by 8 bases and J by 0 bases, with 14 bases between them.

The V and J genes are TRBV7-2 and TRBJ2-3; no firm D call. The CDR3 contains 11 residues. The V end lost 5 bases, the J end lost 3 bases, and 3 bases lay between the germline ends. Germline V gene lookup returns CDR1 SGHTA and CDR2 FQGNSA. This CDR3 reads CASSATDTQYF. The CDR3 DNA follows: TGTGCCAGCAGCGCTACAGATACGCAGTATTTT.

This clone was observed a single time. The chain joins TRBV7-2 to TRBJ2-3; no reliable D call. V gave up 2 bases and J gave up 2 bases, with 8 bases separating them. The CDR3 is 14 amino acids. Germline V gene lookup returns CDR1 SGHTA and CDR2 FQGNSA. The CDR3 here is CASSLRLTTDTQYF. CDR3 coding DNA: TGTGCCAGCAGCTTAAGACTCACCACAGATACGCAGTATTTT.

The rearrangement links TRBV6-5 to TRBJ2-1; D may be TRBD2 (6 bases). The CDR3 spans 15 residues. V gave up 6 bases and J gave up 4 bases, with 16 bases separating them. Germline CDR1 and CDR2: MNHEY and SVGAGI. The CDR3 reads CASRRAAGLYNEQFF. CDR3 DNA: TGTGCCAGCAGGCGCGCCGCGGGACTGTACAATGAGCAGTTCTTC.

This clone was picked up a small number of times. The J gene is TRBJ2-7, the V gene TRBV25-1; tentative D call: TRBD1 (5 bases). Germline V gene sequence: CDR1 MGHDK, CDR2 SYGVNS. The CDR3 runs 15 residues. The V end lost 2 bases, the J end lost 2 bases, and 13 bases lay between the germline ends. The CDR3 spells CASSELGGRAYEQYF. CDR3 nucleotides: TGTGCCAGCAGTGAACTTGGTGGCAGGGCCTACGAGCAGTACTTC.

The J gene is TRBJ2-3, the V gene TRBV6-5; no reliable D call. Germline assignment: CDR1 MNHEY and CDR2 SVGAGI. The CDR3 runs 13 residues. Trimming removed 5 bases from V and 5 bases from J, with 11 bases in between. The CDR3 reads CASSTWEKDTQYF. CDR3 nucleotides: TGTGCCAGCAGTACCTGGGAAAAAGATACGCAGTATTTT.

This clone occurred once. This sequence joins TRBV7-9 and TRBJ2-4; 7 nucleotides line up with TRBD1. The germline V gene has CDR1 SEHNR and CDR2 FQNEAQ (reference sequence). J was trimmed by 1 base and V by 5 bases; bases with no gene match: 8. The CDR3 is 16 residues long. CDR3 amino acids: CASSTTGPEAKNIQYF. The CDR3 DNA follows: TGTGCCAGCAGCACGACAGGGCCCGAGGCCAAAAACATTCAGTACTTC. Drawing the rest from reference TRBV7-9 and TRBJ2-4, the complete variable domain is DTGVSQNPRHKITKRGQNVTFRCDPISEHNRLYWYRQTLGQGPEFLTYFQNEAQLEKSRLLSDRFSAERPKGSFSTLEIQRTEQGDSAMYLCASSTTGPEAKNIQYFGAGTRLSVL.

The chain carries TRBV7-2 and TRBJ2-7, with a possible D match to TRBD1 (5 bases). This CDR3 region has 14 residues. The germline gives CDR1 SGHTA, CDR2 FQGNSA. V was pared by 7 bases and J by 1 base, with 14 bases between. In nucleotides, the CDR3 is TGTGCCAGCACAGGGTCGATCCAATCCTACGAGCAGTACTTC. Translation: CASTGSIQSYEQYF.

The chain employs TRBV30 and TRBJ1-5; 8 bases fit TRBD1. Germline V gene lookup returns CDR1 GTSNPN and CDR2 SVGIG (reference sequence). V dropped 4 bases and J dropped 5; count of bases not matched to a gene: 4. This CDR3 contains 13 residues. CDR3 protein: CAWNTGGHQPQHF. In DNA, the CDR3 is TGTGCCTGGAACACAGGGGGTCATCAGCCCCAGCATTTT.

The V and J genes are TRBV11-3 and TRBJ2-3; D unresolved. Germline V gives CDR1 SGHNT, CDR2 YENEEA. The CDR3 totals 13 residues. Trimming cost V 1 base and J 0 bases, with 2 bases left between them. CDR3 amino acids: CASSLASTDTQYF. In DNA form, the CDR3 reads TGTGCCAGCAGCTTAGCTAGCACAGATACGCAGTATTTT. Complete variable domain (other parts from reference TRBV11-3 and TRBJ2-3): EAGVVQSPRYKIIEKKQPVAFWCNPISGHNTLYWYLQNLGQGPELLIRYENEEAVDDSQLPKDRFSAERLKGVDSTLKIQPAELGDSAVYLCASSLASTDTQYFGPGTRLTVL.

This clone was counted a few times. The chain links TRBV29-1 to TRBJ1-2, with D unclear. Trimming pared 5 bases from V and 2 bases from J, leaving 9 bases between. The CDR3 is made up of 12 amino acids. CDR1 is SQVTM, CDR2 ANQGSEA, per germline. CDR3 region: CSVRSINYGYTF. Here the CDR3 DNA reads TGCAGCGTTCGGAGTATCAACTATGGCTACACCTTC. The variable domain in full, completed from reference TRBV29-1 and TRBJ1-2, reads SAVISQKPSRDICQRGTSLTIQCQVDSQVTMMFWYRQQPGQSLTLIATANQGSEATYESGFVIDKFPISRPNLTFSTLTVSNMSPEDSSIYLCSVRSINYGYTFGSGTRLTVV.

The V gene is TRBV2, the J gene TRBJ2-3; perhaps TRBD1 as D (5 bases). Looked up from germline, CDR1 is SNHLY and CDR2 is FYNNEI. The CDR3 has 13 residues. Trimming shortened V by 4 bases and J by 3 bases, and 8 bases separated the two germline ends. CDR3 region: CASSARTTDTQYF. As DNA, the CDR3 is TGTGCCAGCAGTGCCCGGACAACAGATACGCAGTATTTT.

The chain uses TRBV10-3 and TRBJ2-3; D not certain. Per germline, CDR1 ENHRY and CDR2 SYGVKD. The CDR3 length is 13 residues. Trimming removed 3 bases from V and 1 base from J, with 5 bases in between. The CDR3 region is CAISDAGTDTQYF. CDR3 bases: TGTGCCATCAGTGATGCAGGCACAGATACGCAGTATTTT.

This clone was found a few times. This rearrangement joins TRBV18 to TRBJ2-7; D tentatively reads TRBD1 or TRBD2 (5 bases each). V was clipped by 6 bases and J by 7 bases, with 19 bases between them. The CDR3 has 14 residues. Germline V lookup: CDR1 KGHSH, CDR2 LQKENI. As DNA, the CDR3 is TGTGCCAGCTCCCCCGGGGCGGCTCTATTGGAGCAGTACTTC. This codes for CASSPGAALLEQYF.

This clone was seen only a few times. Other DNA sequences in this sample translate to the same CDR3. The chain couples TRBV20-1 to TRBJ2-5; D is ambiguous. The CDR3 is 10 amino acids. CDR1 is DFQATT and CDR2 is SNEGSKA in the germline V gene (reference sequence). V was clipped by 5 bases and J by 2 bases, with 3 bases between them. Written as DNA, the CDR3 is TGCAGTGCTCCTCAAGAGACCCAGTACTTC. Translating gives CSAPQETQYF.

This rearrangement joins TRBV7-9 to TRBJ2-2; D possibly corresponds to TRBD1 (6 bases). Germline V lookup: CDR1 SEHNR, CDR2 FQNEAQ (reference sequence). The CDR3 consists of 18 residues. The V and J ends lost 4 bases and 0 bases respectively, with 18 bases between them. CDR3 residues: CASSSRVGDTTNTGELFF. CDR3 nucleotide sequence: TGTGCCAGCAGCTCCAGGGTGGGGGACACCACGAACACCGGGGAGCTGTTTTTT.

As to this clone: This same CDR3 is encoded by further DNA sequences in the sample. V is TRBV4-3 and J is TRBJ2-5; TRBD2 aligns across 12 bases. Germline V gene data show CDR1 as LGHNA and CDR2 as YSLEER. V trimming: 4 bases; J trimming: 5 bases; junction bases outside the gene matches: 2. The CDR3 extends over 14 amino acids. CDR3 residues: CASSPLAGGETQYF. In DNA form, the CDR3 reads TGCGCCAGCAGCCCGCTAGCGGGAGGGGAGACCCAGTACTTC.

This clone appeared a few times. In nucleotides, the CDR3 is TGTGCCTGGAGTTTTGGACTAGCGGGAGTAATGAGCCAAGAGACCCAGTACTTC. Amino acids: CAWSFGLAGVMSQETQYF. The chain recombines TRBV30 with TRBJ2-5; TRBD2 agrees at 13 bases. V lost 2 bases to trimming and J lost 1 base; unmatched junction nucleotides: 10. Germline V gene data show CDR1 as GTSNPN and CDR2 as SVGIG (reference sequence). This CDR3 has 18 amino acids. Combining the CDR3 with reference TRBV30 and TRBJ2-5 gives the whole variable domain SQTIHQWPATLVQPVGSPLSLECTVEGTSNPNLYWYRQAAGRGLQLLFYSVGIGQISSEVPQNLSASRPQDRQFILSSKKLLLSDSGFYLCAWSFGLAGVMSQETQYFGPGTRLLVL.

The V gene is TRBV30, the J gene TRBJ1-4; D not resolved. This CDR3 is 14 amino acids long. Germline V CDR1 and CDR2: GTSNPN, SVGIG (reference sequence). The germline V and J ends were trimmed by 0 bases and 5 bases, with 10 bases remaining between them. Written as DNA, the CDR3 is TGTGCCTGGAGTGTTGTCAGCAAGAATGAAAAACTGTTTTTT. Residues: CAWSVVSKNEKLFF.

The chain recombines TRBV30 with TRBJ2-7; 12 bases fit TRBD1. From germline, CDR1 is GTSNPN and CDR2 SVGIG (reference sequence). Losses at the gene ends were 3 bases for V and 0 bases for J; bases not matched to a gene: 6. The length of the CDR3 is 16 residues. The CDR3 DNA reads TGTGCCTGGAGAGGGACAGGGGGCTCAAGCTCCTACGAGCAGTACTTC. Translating it yields CAWRGTGGSSSYEQYF.

The gene calls are TRBV19 and TRBJ2-7; TRBD2 agrees at 8 bases. The junction had 0 bases not matched to a gene; V was cut back by 4 bases and J by 4 bases. Germline-derived CDR1 and CDR2 are LNHDA and SQIVND (reference sequence). CDR3 length equals 12 residues. The CDR3 coding sequence is TGTGCCAGTAGTAGCGGGAGGTACGAGCAGTACTTC. Its protein is CASSSGRYEQYF.

The chain uses TRBV25-1 and TRBJ2-7, with a tentative D call TRBD2 (5 bases). The CDR3 has 14 residues. Germline lookup yields CDR1 MGHDK and CDR2 SYGVNS. Deletions cut 0 bases from V and 3 bases from J, with 9 bases between. CDR3 in amino acids: CASSEYGGLYEQYF. In nucleotides, the CDR3 is TGTGCCAGCAGTGAATATGGAGGACTCTACGAGCAGTACTTC.

The chain has TRBV30 and TRBJ1-6; D is unresolved. The CDR3 covers 14 residues. The germline gives CDR1 GTSNPN, CDR2 SVGIG (reference sequence). The V and J ends lost 2 bases and 4 bases respectively, with 9 bases between them. The CDR3 DNA reads TGTGCCTGGAGTCTAGGAGGGTATAATTCACCCCTCCACTTT. Its translation is CAWSLGGYNSPLHF.

This clone was found a few times. This chain links TRBV7-9 with TRBJ2-3; D is undetermined. The CDR3 extends over 13 amino acids. Germline CDR1 SEHNR, CDR2 FQNEAQ (reference sequence). The germline V and J ends were trimmed by 4 bases and 4 bases, with 9 bases remaining between them. The CDR3 bases are TGTGCCAGCAGCTACCTCTCAGCAGATACGCAGTATTTT. This translates into CASSYLSADTQYF. The full variable domain, its missing parts supplied by reference TRBV7-9 and TRBJ2-3, is DTGVSQNPRHKITKRGQNVTFRCDPISEHNRLYWYRQTLGQGPEFLTYFQNEAQLEKSRLLSDRFSAERPKGSFSTLEIQRTEQGDSAMYLCASSYLSADTQYFGPGTRLTVL.

The sample holds one count of this clone. V usage is TRBV29-1 and J usage is TRBJ2-1; 8 nucleotides line up with TRBD1. CDR3 length: 15 amino acids. The trim removed 8 bases at V and 0 bases at J, leaving 9 bases unmatched. The germline V gene has CDR1 SQVTM and CDR2 ANQGSEA. CDR3: CSTDRGWSSYNEQFF. The CDR3 coding sequence is TGCAGCACTGACAGGGGCTGGAGCTCCTACAATGAGCAGTTCTTC.

The chain links TRBV4-3 to TRBJ1-1; D gene uncertain. The germline gives CDR1 LGHNA, CDR2 YSLEER. V lost 4 bases and J lost 1, with 10 bases in between. The CDR3 covers 14 residues. In DNA, the CDR3 is TGCGCCAGCAGCCTCGTGGCCAGGAACACTGAAGCTTTCTTT. The encoded protein is CASSLVARNTEAFF.